The entry that follows covers one T cell receptor (beta chain) sequence. V was pared by 7 bases and J by 6 bases, with 10 bases of the junction left unmatched. The CDR3 runs to 14 residues. CDR1 is MDHEN and CDR2 is SYDVKM in the germline V gene. The sample is drawn from a study of blood T cell repertoires in COVID-19. At the level of the study: Samples came from the United States, Italy and Spain, spanning acute and convalescent COVID-19. PBMCs, B-cell-depleted T cells, or T cells were the source of the cDNA or gDNA that made up the material.

Original processing notes: Quantification of nucleated cells was approximated via reference gene primer amplification. Using immunoSEQ multiplex PCR, the repertoire was profiled, and TCRdb retains in-frame clones only, with some absent. V and J calls plus clone size are reproduced from that table; the DNA served to infer D and trimming. The sample has about 72,000 clones, about nine tenths seen once. The sample consisted of peripheral blood. The V gene is TRBV28, the J gene TRBJ2-7, with 9 bases identical to TRBD1. The sequence came from a man aged 25-45 years with acute or convalescent COVID-19. The chain's CDR3 is CASTNAGTGSEQYF. Written as DNA, the CDR3 is TGTGCCAGCACCAACGCCGGGACAGGGTCCGAGCAGTACTTC.